The 3 T cell receptor beta chains below all came from one sample that was sequenced in a study of molecular identifiers for immune sequencing clone quantification. TCRdb analysed the PCR reads with MiXCR anew, one entry per CDR3 protein. The sample has hundreds of thousands of distinct CDR3 sequences, about 25% seen once. Sample: naive CD8+ T cells from blood, with Jurkat cell RNA spiked in. Subset meaning: FACS-sorted CD8+CD4-CCR7+CD45RA+ naive T cells. These receptors were collected from a human donor in good health. Some libraries in this study had Jurkat cell RNA spiked in.

This clonotype has more than one count but fewer than ten. The J gene is TRBJ1-2, the V gene TRBV28, with 7 bases that match TRBD1. This CDR3 has 16 residues. In germline, CDR1 is MDHEN, CDR2 SYDVKM. Trimming at V came to 5 bases and at J to 0 bases, leaving 9 bases not matched to a gene. Here the CDR3 DNA reads TGTGCCAGCAGTCAACTTGGACAGGCGACTAACTATGGCTACACCTTC. Its protein is CASSQLGQATNYGYTF.

This clonotype was counted ten times or more. CDR3 amino acids: CASSLYGFTDTQYF. As DNA, the CDR3 is TGTGCCAGCAGCTTATATGGCTTCACAGATACGCAGTATTTT. The chain is built from TRBV7-3 and TRBJ2-3; the D is unclear. Per germline, CDR1 SGHTA and CDR2 FQGTGA. The CDR3 is 14 amino acids. Between the trimmed V and J ends, which lost 2 bases and 2 bases, there was a span of 8 bases.

This clonotype was detected ten times or more. V gene TRBV4-3 combines with J gene TRBJ1-2; a weak D match, TRBD1 (5 bases). Germline V gene data show CDR1 as LGHNA and CDR2 as YSLEER. V lost 1 base and J lost 3, with 9 bases in between. The CDR3 consists of 14 residues. The CDR3 reads CASSQGRADYGYTF. The CDR3 DNA is TGCGCCAGCAGCCAAGGCAGGGCTGACTATGGCTACACCTTC.